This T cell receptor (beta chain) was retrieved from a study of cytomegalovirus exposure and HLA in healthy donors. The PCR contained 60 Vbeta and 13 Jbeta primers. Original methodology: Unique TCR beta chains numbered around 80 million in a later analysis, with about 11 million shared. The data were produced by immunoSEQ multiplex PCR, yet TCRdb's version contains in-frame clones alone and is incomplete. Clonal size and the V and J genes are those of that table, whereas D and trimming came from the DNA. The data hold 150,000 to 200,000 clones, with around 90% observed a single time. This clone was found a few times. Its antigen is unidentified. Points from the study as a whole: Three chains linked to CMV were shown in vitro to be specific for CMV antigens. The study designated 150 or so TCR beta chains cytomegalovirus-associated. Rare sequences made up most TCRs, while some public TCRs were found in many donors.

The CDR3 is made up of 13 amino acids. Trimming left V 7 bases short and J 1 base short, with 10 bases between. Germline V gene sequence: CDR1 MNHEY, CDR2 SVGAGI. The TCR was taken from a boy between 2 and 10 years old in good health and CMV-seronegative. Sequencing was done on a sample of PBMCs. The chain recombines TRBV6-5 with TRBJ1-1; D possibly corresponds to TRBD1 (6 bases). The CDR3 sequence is CASTQGRNTEAFF. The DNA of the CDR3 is TGTGCCAGCACCCAGGGGAGGAACACTGAAGCTTTCTTT.